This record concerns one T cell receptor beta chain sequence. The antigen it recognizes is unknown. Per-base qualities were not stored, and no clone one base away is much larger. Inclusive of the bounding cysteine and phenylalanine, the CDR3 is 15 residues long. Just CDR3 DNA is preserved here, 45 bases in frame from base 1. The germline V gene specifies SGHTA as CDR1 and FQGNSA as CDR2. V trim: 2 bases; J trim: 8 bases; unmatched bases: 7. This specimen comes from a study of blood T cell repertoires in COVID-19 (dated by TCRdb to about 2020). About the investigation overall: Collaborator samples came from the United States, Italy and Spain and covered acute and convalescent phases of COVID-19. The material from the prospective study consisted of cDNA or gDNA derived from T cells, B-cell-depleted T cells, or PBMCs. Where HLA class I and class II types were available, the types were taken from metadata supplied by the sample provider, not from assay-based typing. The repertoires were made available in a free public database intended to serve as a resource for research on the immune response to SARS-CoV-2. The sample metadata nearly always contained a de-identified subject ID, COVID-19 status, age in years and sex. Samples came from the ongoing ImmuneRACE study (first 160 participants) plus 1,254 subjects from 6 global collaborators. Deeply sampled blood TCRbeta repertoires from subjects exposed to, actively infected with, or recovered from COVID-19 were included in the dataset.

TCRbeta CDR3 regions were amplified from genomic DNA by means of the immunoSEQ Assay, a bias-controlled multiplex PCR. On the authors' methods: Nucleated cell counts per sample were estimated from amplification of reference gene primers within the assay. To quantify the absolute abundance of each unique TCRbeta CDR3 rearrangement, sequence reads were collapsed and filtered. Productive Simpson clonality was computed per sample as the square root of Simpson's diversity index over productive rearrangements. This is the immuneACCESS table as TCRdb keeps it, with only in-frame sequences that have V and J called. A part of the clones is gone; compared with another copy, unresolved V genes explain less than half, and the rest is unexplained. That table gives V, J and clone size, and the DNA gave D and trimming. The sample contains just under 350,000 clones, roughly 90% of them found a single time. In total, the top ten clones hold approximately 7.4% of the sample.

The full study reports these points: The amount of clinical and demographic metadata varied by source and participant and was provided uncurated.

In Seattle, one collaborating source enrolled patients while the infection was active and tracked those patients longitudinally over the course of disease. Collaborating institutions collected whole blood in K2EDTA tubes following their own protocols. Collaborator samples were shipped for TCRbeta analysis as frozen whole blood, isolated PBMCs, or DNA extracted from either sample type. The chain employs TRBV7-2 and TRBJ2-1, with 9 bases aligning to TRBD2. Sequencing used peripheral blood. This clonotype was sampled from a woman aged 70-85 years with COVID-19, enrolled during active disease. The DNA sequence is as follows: TGTGCCAGCAGCTTAAGCCGGACTAGCGCGCATGAGCAGTTCTTC. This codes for CASSLSRTSAHEQFF.